The clone carrying this T cell receptor beta chain turned up a few times. Its antigen remains unknown. The CDR3 extends over 13 amino acids. Germline V gene lookup returns CDR1 SGHKS and CDR2 YYEKEE (reference sequence). Trimming took off 1 base at V and 6 bases at J, with 10 bases between the two ends. The sample comes from a study of PD-L1 blockade in urothelial cancer. Across the whole study: Men with urothelial cancer arising in the bladder made up about 90% of the roughly 29 patients. Specimens of blood held a median count of 141,255 T cells.

The protocol was immunoSEQ multiplex PCR, while the TCRdb copy is restricted to in-frame clones and leaves out a portion. The sample records 48,000 or so clones, more than 80% being singletons. Findings of the study overall: When pretreatment blood TCR clonality was below the median, it predicted better survival. For durable-benefit patients, tumor-associated blood clones expanded more at 3 weeks.

Time point defined: peripheral blood 6 weeks after treatment start. The TCR comes from a man aged 65 to 85 with urothelial cancer. V gene TRBV5-5 combines with J gene TRBJ1-2; D is possibly TRBD1 (6 bases). The material was PBMCs, obtained around atezolizumab (anti-PD-L1) treatment. The CDR3 loop reads CASSLNRVNGYTF. In DNA, the CDR3 is TGTGCCAGCAGCTTGAACAGGGTAAATGGCTACACCTTC. Looking up the rest from reference TRBV5-5 and TRBJ1-2 gives the full variable domain: DAGVTQSPTHLIKTRGQQVTLRCSPISGHKSVSWYQQVLGQGPQFIFQYYEKEERGRGNFPDRFSARQFPNYSSELNVNALLLGDSALYLCASSLNRVNGYTFGSGTRLTVV.